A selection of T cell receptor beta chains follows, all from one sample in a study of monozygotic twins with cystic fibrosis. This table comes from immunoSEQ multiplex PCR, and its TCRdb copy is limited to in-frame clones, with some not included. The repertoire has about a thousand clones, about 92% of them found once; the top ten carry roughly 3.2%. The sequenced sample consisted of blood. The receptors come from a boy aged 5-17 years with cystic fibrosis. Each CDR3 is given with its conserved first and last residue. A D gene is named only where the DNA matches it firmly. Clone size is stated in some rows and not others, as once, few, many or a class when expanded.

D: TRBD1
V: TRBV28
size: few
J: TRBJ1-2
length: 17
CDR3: CASSFASGTGVSRGYTF
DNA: TGTGCCAGCAGTTTCGCCTCTGGGACAGGGGTCTCTCGTGGCTACACCTTC

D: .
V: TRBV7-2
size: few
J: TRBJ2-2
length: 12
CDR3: CASSRQAGELFF
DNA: TGTGCCAGCAGCCGACAGGCCGGGGAGCTGTTTTTT

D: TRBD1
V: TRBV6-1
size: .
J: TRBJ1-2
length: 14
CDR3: CASGTGYSFDGYTF
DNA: TGTGCCAGCGGGACAGGTTACTCTTTCGATGGCTACACCTTC

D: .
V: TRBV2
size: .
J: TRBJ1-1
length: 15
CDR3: CASTYGQYMNTEAFF
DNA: TGTGCCAGCACCTATGGACAGTACATGAACACTGAAGCTTTCTTT

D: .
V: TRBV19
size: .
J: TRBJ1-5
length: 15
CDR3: CASTDGFFSNQPQHF
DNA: TGTGCCAGTACCGACGGGTTTTTTAGCAATCAGCCCCAGCATTTT

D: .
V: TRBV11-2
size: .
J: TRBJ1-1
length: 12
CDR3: CASSLPSRIAFF
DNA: TGTGCCAGCAGCTTACCCAGCAGGATCGCTTTCTTT

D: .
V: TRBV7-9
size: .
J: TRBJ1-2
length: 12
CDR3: CASSLIAGGYTF
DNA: TGTGCCAGCAGCTTAATAGCCGGTGGCTACACCTTC

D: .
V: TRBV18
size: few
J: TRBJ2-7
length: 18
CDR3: CASSPQGISGGSSYEQYF
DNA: TGTGCCAGCTCACCCCAGGGGATTAGCGGAGGGAGCTCCTACGAGCAGTACTTC

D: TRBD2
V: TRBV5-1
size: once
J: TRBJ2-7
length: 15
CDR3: CASSRVGRGTYEQYF
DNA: TGCGCCAGCAGCCGGGTTGGGAGGGGAACCTACGAGCAGTACTTC

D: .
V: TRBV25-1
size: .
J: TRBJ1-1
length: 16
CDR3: CASSEWYSSMNTEAFF
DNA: TGTGCCAGCAGTGAATGGTATTCATCTATGAACACTGAAGCTTTCTTT

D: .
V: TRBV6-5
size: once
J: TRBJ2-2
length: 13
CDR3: CASREWNTGELFF
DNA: TGTGCCAGCAGGGAGTGGAACACCGGGGAGCTGTTTTTT

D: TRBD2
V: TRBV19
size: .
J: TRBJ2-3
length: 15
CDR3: CASRGTSGRADTQYF
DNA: TGTGCCAGTAGGGGGACTAGCGGGAGGGCAGATACGCAGTATTTT

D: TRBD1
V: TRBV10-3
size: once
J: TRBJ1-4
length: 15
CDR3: CAISEGTATNEKLFF
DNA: TGTGCCATCAGTGAGGGGACAGCAACTAATGAAAAACTGTTTTTT

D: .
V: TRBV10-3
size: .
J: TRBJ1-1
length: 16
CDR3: CAIRKNPGSQNTEAFF
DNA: TGTGCCATCAGGAAAAACCCCGGGAGTCAGAACACTGAAGCTTTCTTT

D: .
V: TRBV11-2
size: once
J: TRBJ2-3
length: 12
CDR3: CASSLDLDTQYF
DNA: TGTGCCAGCAGCTTAGATCTAGATACGCAGTATTTT

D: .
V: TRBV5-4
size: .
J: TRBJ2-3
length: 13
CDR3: CASSLATLDTQYF
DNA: TGTGCCAGCAGCTTGGCAACATTAGATACGCAGTATTTT

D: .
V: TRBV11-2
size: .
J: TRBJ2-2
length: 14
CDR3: CASSLSRSGGELFF
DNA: TGTGCCAGCAGCTTGTCGCGTTCGGGGGGGGAGCTGTTTTTT